This TCR beta chain appears in the sequencing data of a study of metastatic and nonmetastatic thyroid tumors. Overall study: The study looked at repertoires side by side in blood and in tumor or nodule tissue from malignant and benign thyroid patients.

This CDR3 is 14 amino acids long. The V and J ends lost 7 bases and 1 base, in that order; junction bases with no gene match: 5. Germline-derived CDR1 and CDR2 are MNHEY and SMNVEV (reference sequence). Each patient went into thyroid surgery without having received any treatment. TCRdb re-called the PCR reads via MiXCR. Of just under 20,000 clones listed, around 40% are singletons. Comments on this clone: Its specificity is unknown.

Whole-study results and caveats: Malignant thyroid tumors reportedly had TCR beta diversity that was significantly higher than in benign nodules, in blood and tumor.

Sequences were obtained from tumor tissue. The rearrangement joins TRBV27 to TRBJ1-1; 8 bases line up with TRBD1. The clonotype originates from a female donor with papillary thyroid cancer or a benign thyroid nodule (not recorded which). Some clones in this sample may be carry-over from other donors' samples. This chain's CDR3 is CASKSGTGNTEAFF. CDR3 sequence (DNA): TGTGCCAGCAAATCCGGGACAGGGAACACTGAAGCTTTCTTT.